This T cell receptor beta chain appears in the sequencing data of a study of cytomegalovirus exposure and HLA in healthy donors. Vbeta (60) and Jbeta (13) primers were used in the PCR. Here immunoSEQ multiplex PCR was the method, and the copy in TCRdb shows in-frame clones only, minus some. The table lists approximately 120,000 clones, 70% to 85% of them singletons. Turning to this clone: No antigen is known for it.

The V gene end was trimmed by 4 bases and the J gene end by 5 bases; junction bases not matched to a gene: 10. Germline CDR1 is SGHDT and CDR2 is YYEEEE. This CDR3 region has 15 residues. Regarding the study as a whole: Among TCR beta chains, those listed as cytomegalovirus-associated numbered over 150. Per a prior analysis, the majority of TCR beta V segments were productive roughly 90% or roughly 30% of the time. An analysis that was carried out later associated approximately 17,000 TCR beta sequences with HLA alleles at 0.05 false discovery rate. The authors later found HLA-associated TCR beta chains more clonally expanded than equally common others.

The receptor was derived from a man younger than 30 in good health and CMV-seronegative. This rearrangement joins TRBV5-6 to TRBJ1-2, with TRBD1 identical over 8 bases. The specimen sequenced was PBMCs. The CDR3 region has the DNA TGTGCCAGCAGCCTACCGACAGGGGAGGTATATGGCTACACCTTC. It codes for CASSLPTGEVYGYTF.